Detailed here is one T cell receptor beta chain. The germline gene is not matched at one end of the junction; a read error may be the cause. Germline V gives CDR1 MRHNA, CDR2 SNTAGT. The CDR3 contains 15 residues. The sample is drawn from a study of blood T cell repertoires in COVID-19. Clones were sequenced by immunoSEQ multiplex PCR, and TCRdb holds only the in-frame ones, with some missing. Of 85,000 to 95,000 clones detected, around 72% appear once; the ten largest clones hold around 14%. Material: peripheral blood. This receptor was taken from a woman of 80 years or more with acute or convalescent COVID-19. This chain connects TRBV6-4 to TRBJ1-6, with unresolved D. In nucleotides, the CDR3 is TGTGCCACCAGTAGAGATGGGGAGTTTAATTCACCCCTCCACTTT. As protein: CATSRDGEFNSPLHF.